Following are 14 T cell receptor beta chains from one sample sequenced in a study of Graves' ophthalmopathy and Graves' hyperthyroidism. Scientists amplified the TCR beta CDR3 regions from RNA transcripts. An initial RT-PCR round employing HTBI primers preceded a second-round multiplex PCR. In TCRdb, the multiplex PCR reads were re-called with MiXCR into one record per CDR3 protein. The sample has around 1,200,000 distinct CDR3 sequences; 35% to 40% are singletons. The source material was peripheral blood or thyroid tissue (not recorded which). Receptor source: an adult man with Graves' hyperthyroidism.

On this clonotype: This may stem from a read error, because a much larger clone lies one nucleotide away. The chain links TRBV4-2 to TRBJ2-7; D call uncertain. CDR1 LGHNA and CDR2 YNFKEQ come from the germline V gene. This CDR3 contains 15 residues. The CDR3 here is CASSQDKGSMDEHYF. DNA of the CDR3: TGTGCCAGCAGCCAAGATAAAGGCTCCATGGACGAGCATTACTTC.

The sample holds a few counts of this clonotype. One end of the junction varies from germline; a read error may be responsible. The chain couples TRBV12-3 or TRBV12-4 to TRBJ1-5; no reliable D call. The CDR3 runs 9 residues. The CDR3 spells CASSKTEQF. The DNA of the CDR3 is TGTGCCAGCAGTAAAACAGAGCAGTTT.

The J gene is TRBJ2-7, the V gene TRBV29-1, with 7 bases lining up with TRBD1. J lost 4 bases, V lost 8 bases, and 8 bases had no gene match. CDR3 size: 12 residues. Germline loops: CDR1 SQVTM, CDR2 ANQGSEA. CDR3 nucleotide sequence: TGCAGCCACGGACAGGCCAGGTACGAGCAGTACTTC. The encoded protein is CSHGQARYEQYF.

Many counts were recorded for this clonotype. The chain employs TRBV20-1 and TRBJ2-7, with D uncertain. The CDR3 extends over 12 amino acids. V lost 2 bases and J lost 1, with 6 bases in between. The germline V gene encodes CDR1 DFQATT and CDR2 SNEGSKA (reference sequence). The CDR3, as DNA: TGCAGTGCTAGACCGGCATCCTACGAGCAGTACTTC. It specifies CSARPASYEQYF.

This clonotype showed up just a few times. This rearrangement joins TRBV7-6 to TRBJ2-7, with 8 bases that match TRBD2. This CDR3 comprises 15 residues. V dropped 3 bases and J dropped 4; count of bases not matched to a gene: 8. Germline values: CDR1 SGHVS, CDR2 FNYEAQ. DNA for the CDR3: TGTGCCAGCAGCTTCGGGGGCCCTAGCGGGTACGAGCAGTACTTC. It encodes CASSFGGPSGYEQYF.

This clonotype was found many times. The chain employs TRBV6-1 and TRBJ1-1, with a possible D match to TRBD1 (5 bases). CDR1 is MNHNS, CDR2 SASEGT, per germline. The CDR3 runs to 13 residues. V gave up 4 bases and J gave up 4 bases, with 10 bases separating them. For the CDR3, the DNA is TGTGCCAGCAGTGCAGGGTTCGGCACTGAAGCTTTCTTT. Its translation is CASSAGFGTEAFF.

This clonotype appeared a few times. The rearrangement joins TRBV10-3 to TRBJ1-5, with a weak D call TRBD1 (6 bases). Germline V gene sequence: CDR1 ENHRY, CDR2 SYGVKD. This CDR3 region has 18 residues. V lost 10 bases and J lost 3, with 28 bases in between. The CDR3 bases are TGTGCCAGCAGCCGACGAACCCAGCCAGGGGTCGTCAATCAGCCCCAGCATTTT. It encodes CASSRRTQPGVVNQPQHF.

There are a few counts of this clonotype. The rearrangement links TRBV6-2 or TRBV6-3 to TRBJ1-2; weak D call: TRBD1 (5 bases). The germline V and J ends were trimmed by 0 bases and 4 bases, with 12 bases remaining between them. Germline V lookup: CDR1 MNHEY, CDR2 SVGEGT. The CDR3 is 15 amino acids. CDR3 DNA: TGTGCCAGCAGTTACTCCCCCGACAGTCCCTATGGCTACACCTTC. Translated: CASSYSPDSPYGYTF.

This clonotype was observed a few times. This rearrangement joins TRBV7-9 to TRBJ1-3; weak D call: TRBD1 (5 bases). This CDR3 region has 17 residues. Trimming shortened V by 6 bases and J by 8 bases, and 26 bases separated the two germline ends. CDR1 and CDR2 (germline): SEHNR, FQNEAQ (reference sequence). The CDR3 loop reads CASRRSGREGPWHTIYF. The CDR3 bases are TGTGCCAGCAGGCGGAGCGGCAGGGAAGGGCCGTGGCACACCATATATTTT. The full variable domain, its missing parts supplied by reference TRBV7-9 and TRBJ1-3, is DTGVSQNPRHKITKRGQNVTFRCDPISEHNRLYWYRQTLGQGPEFLTYFQNEAQLEKSRLLSDRFSAERPKGSFSTLEIQRTEQGDSAMYLCASRRSGREGPWHTIYFGEGSWLTVV.

The chain is built from TRBV29-1 and TRBJ1-1, with 8 bases fitting TRBD1. Trimming removed 6 bases from V and 0 bases from J; junction bases left unmatched: 12. This CDR3 is built from 16 residues. The germline V gene has CDR1 SQVTM and CDR2 ANQGSEA. CDR3 loop: CSVLTGGLGMNTEAFF. The CDR3 DNA reads as TGCAGCGTATTAACAGGGGGTTTGGGCATGAACACTGAAGCTTTCTTT.

In its sample, this clonotype was seen many times. The gene calls are TRBV19 and TRBJ1-1; D is undetermined. The length of the CDR3 is 12 residues. Deletions cut 6 bases from V and 3 bases from J, with 8 bases between. CDR1 LNHDA and CDR2 SQIVND come from the germline V gene (reference sequence). CDR3 amino acids: CASSRVDTEAFF. The CDR3 coding sequence is TGTGCCAGTAGCCGGGTCGACACTGAAGCTTTCTTT.

The sample holds many counts of this clonotype. The genes are TRBV20-1 and TRBJ1-5; 9 bases align to TRBD1. Germline CDR1 is DFQATT and CDR2 is SNEGSKA (reference sequence). CDR3 length: 15 residues. V dropped 6 bases and J dropped 4; count of bases not matched to a gene: 10. CDR3 residues: CSAVRGTGRNQPQHF. CDR3 coding DNA: TGCAGTGCCGTCCGAGGGACAGGGCGAAATCAGCCCCAGCATTTT.

As for this clonotype: A clone one base away is much larger, so this may be a read error. Here the CDR3 reads CAGSQRQGTPQETQYF. Here the CDR3 DNA reads TGTGCCGGCAGTCAGAGACAGGGGACACCCCAAGAGACCCAGTACTTC. The V call is TRBV6-1, the J call TRBJ2-5; 8 positions agree with TRBD1. The germline gives CDR1 MNHNS, CDR2 SASEGT. CDR3 size: 16 residues.

The J gene is TRBJ2-2, the V gene TRBV12-3 or TRBV12-4; D is perhaps TRBD2 (5 bases). This CDR3 contains 13 residues. Trimming removed 7 bases at V and 1 base at J, with 7 bases between. The CDR3 spells CASTTMNTGELFF. The CDR3 DNA sequence: TGTGCCAGCACGACTATGAACACCGGGGAGCTGTTTTTT.